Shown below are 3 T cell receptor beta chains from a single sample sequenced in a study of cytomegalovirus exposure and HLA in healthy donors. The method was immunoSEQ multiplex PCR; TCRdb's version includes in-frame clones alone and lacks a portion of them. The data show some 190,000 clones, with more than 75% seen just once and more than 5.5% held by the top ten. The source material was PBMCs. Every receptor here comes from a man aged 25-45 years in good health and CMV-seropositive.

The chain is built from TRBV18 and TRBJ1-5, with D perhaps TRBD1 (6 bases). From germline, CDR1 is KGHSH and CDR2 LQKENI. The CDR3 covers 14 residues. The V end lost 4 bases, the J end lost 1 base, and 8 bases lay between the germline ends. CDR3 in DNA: TGTGCCAGCTCACGAGGGACAAGCAATCAGCCCCAGCATTTT. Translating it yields CASSRGTSNQPQHF. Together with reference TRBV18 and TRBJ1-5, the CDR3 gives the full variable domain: NAGVMQNPRHLVRRRGQEARLRCSPMKGHSHVYWYRQLPEEGLKFMVYLQKENIIDESGMPKERFSAEFPKEGPSILRIQQVVRGDSAAYFCASSRGTSNQPQHFGDGTRLSIL.

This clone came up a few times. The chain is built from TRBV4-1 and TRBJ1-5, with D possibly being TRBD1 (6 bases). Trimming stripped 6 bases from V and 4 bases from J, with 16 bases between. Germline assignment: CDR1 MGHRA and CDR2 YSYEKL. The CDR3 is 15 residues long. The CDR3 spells CASSYGRGGNQPQHF. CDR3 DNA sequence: TGCGCCAGCAGTTATGGCAGGGGTGGAAATCAGCCCCAGCATTTT.

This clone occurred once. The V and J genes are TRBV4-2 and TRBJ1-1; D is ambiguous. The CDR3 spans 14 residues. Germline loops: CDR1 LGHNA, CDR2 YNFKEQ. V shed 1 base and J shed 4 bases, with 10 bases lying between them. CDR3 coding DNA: TGTGCCAGCAGCCAAGGCCCCCGGGGCACTGAAGCTTTCTTT. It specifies CASSQGPRGTEAFF.